This TCR beta chain was identified in a study of early T cells in non-severe SARS-CoV-2 infection. Study information: With bulk RNA from unsorted whole blood as input, sequencing yielded unpaired chains.

This clonotype was found a few times. Individual cDNA molecules each received unique molecular identifiers attached to them. TCRdb reprocessed the 5' RACE reads with MiXCR, giving one entry per CDR3 protein. The sample yields fewer than 85,000 distinct CDR3 sequences, 10% to 12% seen once. V was cut by 4 bases and J by 6 bases, with 13 bases left in between. CDR3 length: 14 residues. The specimen comprised whole blood, sampled at baseline. The chain uses TRBV12-3 or TRBV12-4 and TRBJ2-1, with D possibly being TRBD2 (7 bases). The TCR comes from an adult who was a healthcare worker with PCR-confirmed SARS-CoV-2 infection or an uninfected control (not recorded which). Here the CDR3 DNA reads TGTGCCAGCAGTTGGGGGGGCGGTCTCAATGAGCAGTTCTTC. Amino acids: CASSWGGGLNEQFF.